This TCR beta chain was sequenced for a study of cytomegalovirus exposure and HLA in healthy donors (dated by TCRdb to the late 2010s). With regard to the full study: According to an earlier analysis of a few hundred of the donors, 150 million to 200 million T cells yielded some 110 million unique TCR beta sequences and approximately 280 Gb of sequence data. Across roughly 420 genotyped donors of the cohort, an average of roughly 200,000 unique TCR beta nucleotide sequences per donor were sequenced, and roughly 20% of those sequences were non-productive. Donor age, sex, ethnicity and CMV serostatus were compiled alongside the repertoire data. Class I and class II HLA loci were covered by the typing at four-digit resolution. To decide whether each TCR beta V gene segment behaved as functional or pseudogenic, an earlier analysis of some 580 of the donors relied on high-throughput TCR beta sequencing. Of the 300 to 500 genotyped donors, 80% to 90% were placed in the genetic ancestry cluster associated with self-reported Caucasian donors. Every repertoire in the discovery cohort had been generated on one and the same sequencing platform. About five DR-DQ haplotypes were treated as single units for association and clustering because of strong linkage in the cohort. Along with the roughly 700-subject first cohort, a separate validation cohort of over 90 different subjects was used. Typing coverage varied by locus: roughly 620-630 donors for A, B, C, DRB1 and DQB1; roughly 560 for DQA1; over 600 for DPA1; approximately 490 for DPB1. A later genetic analysis used genome-wide SNP genotypes for about 65% of the 666 donors, treating that subset as a discovery cohort. Rather than drawing on any new phenotypic data, the later analysis identified candidate immune exposures from TCR beta sequences and the way those sequences occurred across donors. To study patterns of TCR occurrence, a later analysis re-analyzed previously published TCR beta repertoires from 600 to 750 donors and added high-resolution HLA genotyping. The study combined high-throughput TCR immunosequencing, statistical association of individual TCRs with disease status, and machine learning to predict cytomegalovirus infection status. The study was designed to test whether signatures of past pathogen exposure could be identified by cataloging public T cell receptors. An early release covering approximately 600 HLA-typed donors comprised approximately 300 gigabases of sequencing data and approximately 85 million unique TCR sequences. Using immunosequencing, the study profiled T cell repertoires from around 670 subjects and related those repertoires to cytomegalovirus serostatus. Overall results and qualifications from the work: A later genetic analysis reported fewer N-insertions in productive TCRs among donors in an Asian-associated ancestry cluster than the 666-donor mean. A later genetic analysis associated a missense DCLRE1C variant with V-gene and J-gene trimming of TCR beta chains, and an independent cohort replicated the association. Most CMV-associated TCR beta chains appeared to be HLA-restricted in a later analysis, and the HLA associations seemed to be driven largely by CMV exposure. In a later analysis, HLA-associated TCR beta chains showed more clonal expansion and lower generation probabilities than non-associated chains that were equally common. Because counts were too low, around 18 rarely observed V segments, including chromosome 9 orphons, were left out of the earlier analysis of approximately 500 of the donors. CMV serostatus was the only immune exposure information available for the cohort. In this cohort, only TCR beta chains were sequenced, and detectable features were limited by the absence of alpha or paired-chain data. Linkage disequilibrium might explain the correlated functional status among segregating V segments, but an unknown experimental factor could not be excluded. A later analysis reported that several top co-occurrence clusters appeared linked to parvovirus B19, influenza, CMV and Epstein-Barr virus. Roughly uniform sequencing depth across donors was assumed in presence/absence analyses, although this assumption may not hold. Across donors, most TCR sequences were observed very rarely, whereas some public TCRs were present in many individuals. An earlier analysis of roughly 570 of the donors showed that most TCR beta V segments appeared in productive rearrangements either about 87% or about 30% of the time, which broadly matched IMGT annotations. According to a later analysis, TCR association rates differed among HLA loci, with DRB1 alleles showing the most associated TCRs and HLA-C alleles showing the fewest. The study listed 164 TCR beta chains as associated with cytomegalovirus. According to the authors, the approach could potentially be generalized to other disease states and immunological phenotypes. Because the 87-base-pair reads could not distinguish some IMGT-functional V segments, including TRBV6-2 and TRBV6-3, those segments were excluded. When HLA alleles, especially DR and DQ, strongly co-occurred, TCR associations were difficult to assign to individual alleles. A further reported finding was that TCR beta sequences accurately predicted the HLA-A and HLA-B alleles for most subjects in the first cohort. The classifier was reported to diagnose cytomegalovirus status with high specificity and sensitivity in both the original and validation cohorts. A group of highly shared sequence variants was considered likely to be a technical artifact of the sequencing pipeline. A few of the identified cytomegalovirus-associated TCR beta chains were confirmed in vitro to be specific for cytomegalovirus antigens. At a false discovery rate of 0.05, a later analysis linked around 15,000 TCR beta sequences to specific HLA alleles. Because HLA typing was missing for some donors at each locus, association tests included only the typed subset.

In total, fewer than 750 healthy bone marrow donors made up the cohort. At the time of sampling, every cohort member was nominally healthy, though immune exposures that went unrecorded were likely present. The donor was CMV seronegative and was included in the group of over 300 seronegative cohort members. A peripheral blood sample was collected from each donor, and TCR beta sequencing was performed on peripheral blood mononuclear cells. Genomic DNA was extracted from the blood cell samples with the Qiagen DNeasy Blood Extraction Kit. The CDR3 holds 14 amino acids from the cysteine to the phenylalanine. Here the CDR3 DNA is all that survives: 42 bases in frame from base 1. V lost 4 bases and J lost 5 bases; the stretch between them is 12 bases long. From the germline V gene, CDR1 is SGHTS and CDR2 is YDEGEE. The library was generated by the immunoSEQ multiplex PCR assay. For the multiplex PCR, a mixture combining 60 forward primers for TCR Vbeta segments and 13 reverse primers for TCR Jbeta segments was used. The CDR3 region of rearranged TCR beta genes was amplified from genomic DNA by a multiplex PCR assay. The amplified TCR beta libraries were sequenced on the Illumina HiSeq System as 87-base-pair reads. Processing in the source paper ran as follows. In a later analysis, roughly 80 million unique TCR beta chains were counted across the approximately 640 repertoires, and roughly 11 million of these chains were shared by at least two donors. Raw reads were error-corrected and collapsed into unique sequences by a nearest-neighbor algorithm in which closely related sequences were merged to remove PCR and sequencing errors. Alignment of CDR3 sequences to IMGT reference sequences was used to assign V, D and J gene segments. For a sequence to be retained, a match of at least six nucleotides was required to both a V gene segment and a J gene segment. Rearrangements were called productive when the CDR3 lacked stop codons and stayed in frame with V and J; all others were non-productive. Following IMGT convention, CDR3 was defined as the stretch from the second conserved V-encoded cysteine to the conserved J-encoded phenylalanine. The earlier analysis of 500 to 600 of the donors excluded sequences that lacked an unambiguous match to a single V gene segment. In an earlier analysis of almost 600 of the donors, a V segment was called functional when productive rearrangements were above 56.7%, and segregating when the standard deviation between donors exceeded 5%. A statistical classification framework was built to diagnose cytomegalovirus status from the catalog of TCR beta chain sequences. A later analysis assigned V and J genes by comparing TCR nucleotide sequences with IMGT/GENE-DB human TR gene sequences. A later analysis assigned CDR3 sequences and most-parsimonious VDJ recombination scenarios with the TCRdist pipeline. In a later analysis, each TCR beta chain was defined by its CDR3 amino acid sequence together with its V-gene family, and reads without a unique V-gene family were excluded. In a later analysis, 450 to 600 highly shared, low-generation-probability nucleotide sequences were removed to address suspected cross-contamination and a sequencing artifact. In a later analysis, a clonal expansion index for each public chain was calculated from normalized within-repertoire ranks of inferred template counts. In a later analysis, generation probabilities were computed with a VDJ recombination model fitted to out-of-frame rearrangements, and the resulting probabilities were checked against IGoR. A later analysis scored TCR-TCR, TCR-HLA and TCR-CMV co-occurrence with hypergeometric tests, applying a repertoire-size bias correction to TCR pairs. In a later analysis, false discovery rates were estimated by permuting HLA or CMV assignments 20 times. In a later analysis, co-occurring TCRs were grouped using DBSCAN, and TCRdist sequence similarity was added for clustering within HLA-allele-positive subsets. Repertoires with fewer than 30,000 or more than 120,000 public chains were left out of co-occurrence clustering, as were four to six repertoires with anomalous nucleotide sharing. The source is immuneACCESS, and TCRdb retained only in-frame sequences with V and J called. Part of the clones is not carried over; for the studies checked, unresolved V genes explain less than half of this, and the remainder is unexplained. D and trimming come from the DNA, and the V and J calls and clone size come from that table. The sample profile shows around 150,000 clones; about three quarters of them were found once. The ten largest clones represent 3.5% to 4% of the sample.

Regarding this clone: The antigen it recognizes is unknown. Per-base quality was not reported, and no clone a single base away is much larger than it.

The source material was PBMCs. The receptor was isolated from a man between 18 and 35 years old in good health and CMV-seronegative. Recombination joined TRBV5-8 with TRBJ1-4; the D segment could be TRBD1, given 5 matching bases. The CDR3 has the sequence CASSKDTRNEKLFF. The DNA sequence is TGTGCCAGCAGCAAGGACACGAGAAATGAAAAACTGTTTTTT.